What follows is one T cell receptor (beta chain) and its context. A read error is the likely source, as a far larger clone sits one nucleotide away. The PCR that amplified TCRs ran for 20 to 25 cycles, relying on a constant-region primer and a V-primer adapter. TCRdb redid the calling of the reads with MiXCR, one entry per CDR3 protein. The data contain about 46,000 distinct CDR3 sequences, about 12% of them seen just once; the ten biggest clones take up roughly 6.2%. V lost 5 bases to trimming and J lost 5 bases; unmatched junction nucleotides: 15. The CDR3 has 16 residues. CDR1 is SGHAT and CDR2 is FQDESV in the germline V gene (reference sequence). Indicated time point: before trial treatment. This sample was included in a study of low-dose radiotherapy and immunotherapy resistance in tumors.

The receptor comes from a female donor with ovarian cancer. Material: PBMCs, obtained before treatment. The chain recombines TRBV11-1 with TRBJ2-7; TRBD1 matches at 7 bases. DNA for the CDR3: TGTGCCAGCAGCCGAGCTGAGGGACAGCTATCCCACGAGCAGTACTTC. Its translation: CASSRAEGQLSHEQYF.